This T cell receptor (beta chain) stems from a study of shared clonotypes between healthy human individuals. Study-wide findings and caveats: The authors expected sequencing depth to affect clonotype sharing among donors.

As for this clone: Its antigen is not known.

Clones were read by immunoSEQ multiplex PCR, and TCRdb kept only the in-frame ones, dropping some. This table holds some 2,500,000 clones, about 90% found once. The CDR3 has 14 amino acids. The germline gives CDR1 WNHNN, CDR2 SYGVQD (reference sequence). V shed 6 bases and J shed 5 bases, with 14 bases lying between them. This TCR was recovered from a man aged 18 to 29 in good health. Some clones in this sample may be carry-over from other donors' samples. Input material: naive CD4+ T cells from PBMCs. The subset: CD45RA+ positively selected. This chain joins TRBV10-1 and TRBJ1-5; no definite D call. The CDR3 protein is CASSPSSTDQPQHF. CDR3 DNA sequence: TGCGCCAGCAGCCCCTCCAGTACGGATCAGCCCCAGCATTTT.